This TCR beta chain came from a study of CD8 T cell repertoires and HIV-1 epitope variants. Overall study context: Each of Twenty-five Gag and Nef epitope peptides stimulated a separate culture. Tested: three Gag epitope families, Nef HW9 and YT9. Autologous T cell-negative cells served as antigen-presenting cells in equal numbers.

The CDR3 sequence is 12 residues long. The germline V gene has CDR1 MDHEN and CDR2 SYDVKM. V lost 5 bases and J lost 5, with 8 bases in between. Remarks on this clone: Antigen: not known.

Sequencing of TCR beta CDR3 used immunoSEQ survey depth. Profiled with immunoSEQ multiplex PCR; TCRdb holds only in-frame clones, not every one. The sample lists approximately 5,000 clones; about 66% were seen once. The chain employs TRBV28 and TRBJ2-3; no clear D. The sequenced sample was cultured CD8+ T cells derived from PBMCs. The sequence was obtained from a male donor with HIV. The CDR3 protein is CASSQTVDTQYF. Written as DNA, the CDR3 is TGTGCCAGCAGTCAGACTGTAGATACGCAGTATTTT.